This T cell receptor beta chain derives from a study of CD8 T cells in ankylosing spondylitis. This clonotype was recorded at least ten times. The antigen is not known. The ends lost 6 bases at V and 7 bases at J; junction bases unmatched: 11. This CDR3 spans 15 amino acids. Germline CDR1 reads MNHEY; CDR2 reads SVGEGT. Overall study findings and caveats: According to the report, clones linked to the disease were significantly enriched in matched synovial fluid samples taken from ankylosing spondylitis patients. Certain motif variants had earlier appeared in reactive arthritis synovial fluid and blood.

Quantitative barcoded 5'-RACE was used to prepare TCR beta libraries. TCRdb itself ran the 5' RACE reads through MiXCR, one entry per CDR3 protein. The sample shows 200,000 or so distinct CDR3 sequences, roughly 13% of them seen only once. The rearrangement links TRBV6-2 or TRBV6-3 to TRBJ2-2; 7 nucleotides align to TRBD1. This TCR derives from a female donor with ankylosing spondylitis or in good health (not recorded which). The specimen was blood, either unsorted or a sorted T cell fraction (not recorded which). CDR3 coding DNA: TGTGCCAGCAGCAGCGACAGGGAGCGAAACGGGGAGCTGTTTTTT. Amino acids: CASSSDRERNGELFF.